These 20 T cell receptor beta chains originate from one sample sequenced in a study of beta chain features in type 1 diabetes. The investigators reverse transcribed all of the isolated RNA, so they sequenced expressed TCRB transcripts. Assay used: immunoSEQ multiplex PCR; TCRdb lists only in-frame clones, some missing. The table lists 850,000 to 900,000 clones, roughly 15% of them singletons. Sequencing was carried out using naive CD4+ T cells from blood. These receptors came from a woman younger than 35 in good health.

The DNA of the CDR3 is TGTGCCAGCAGCTTAAGGGCAGGGACTCACAAGCAGTTCTTC. Encoded protein: CASSLRAGTHKQFF. This chain links TRBV7-8 with TRBJ2-1, with D possibly TRBD2 on 6 matching bases. Germline V gives CDR1 SGHVS, CDR2 FQNEAQ. Trimming removed 2 bases at V and 11 bases at J, with 16 bases between. The length of the CDR3 is 14 residues.

The V gene is TRBV6-5, the J gene TRBJ1-5, with TRBD1 matching 9 bases. J gave up 7 bases and V 2 bases, and 6 bases lay outside the gene matches. Germline V gene data show CDR1 as MNHEY and CDR2 as SVGAGI. The CDR3 is 15 amino acids. The CDR3 DNA reads TGTGCCAGCAGTTACATCCGGGACAGGGAACAGCCCCAGCATTTT. It encodes CASSYIRDREQPQHF.

V gene TRBV6-6 combines with J gene TRBJ2-7; D perhaps matches TRBD2 (6 bases). In germline, CDR1 is MNHNY, CDR2 SVGAGI (reference sequence). The CDR3 loop spans 13 amino acids. The V gene lost 8 bases and the J gene lost 4 bases, with 15 bases spanning the gap. This CDR3 reads CASGTGLQYEQYF. The CDR3 nucleotides are TGTGCCAGCGGGACGGGACTCCAATACGAGCAGTACTTC.

This chain connects TRBV6-5 to TRBJ2-3, with 8 bases that match TRBD2. This CDR3 region has 14 residues. Germline CDR1 is MNHEY and CDR2 is SVGAGI. J gave up 2 bases and V 6 bases, and 4 bases lay outside the gene matches. The CDR3 DNA follows: TGTGCCAGCAGCCATAGCGGGACCACAGATACGCAGTATTTT. Its protein product is CASSHSGTTDTQYF.

The gene calls are TRBV28 and TRBJ1-3, with a weak D call TRBD1 (6 bases). The ends were cut back, 2 bases at V and 4 bases at J, with 9 bases in the middle. In germline, CDR1 is MDHEN, CDR2 SYDVKM. The CDR3 runs 14 residues. The CDR3 region is CASSLTGLGNTIYF. For the CDR3, the DNA is TGTGCCAGCAGTTTAACAGGGTTGGGAAACACCATATATTTT.

This clone has only a few counts. The chain links TRBV29-1 to TRBJ2-3; D gene uncertain. Trimming shortened V by 2 bases and J by 4 bases, and 7 bases separated the two germline ends. Looked up from germline, CDR1 is SQVTM and CDR2 is ANQGSEA. The CDR3 sequence is 12 residues long. As DNA, the CDR3 is TGCAGCGTTGAAAAGGTCCCAGATACGCAGTATTTT. As protein: CSVEKVPDTQYF.

This clone has a handful of counts. The genes are TRBV19 and TRBJ1-3, with D uncertain. Germline V gene sequence: CDR1 LNHDA, CDR2 SQIVND (reference sequence). V lost 3 bases to trimming and J lost 0 bases, with 9 bases between them. CDR3 length equals 15 residues. CDR3 protein: CASSIRRYSGNTIYF. In nucleotides, the CDR3 is TGTGCCAGTAGTATCCGGCGGTACTCTGGAAACACCATATATTTT.

In DNA, the CDR3 is TGTGCCAGCAGTGAGACTAGCGGGAATCCCGCTGATGAGCAGTTCTTC. Translated, it gives CASSETSGNPADEQFF. V usage is TRBV2 and J usage is TRBJ2-1; 11 nucleotides line up with TRBD2. This CDR3 comprises 16 residues. CDR1 is SNHLY and CDR2 is FYNNEI in the germline V gene. Germline trimming cut 3 bases from V and 8 bases from J; bases unmatched to any gene: 9.

The chain has TRBV19 and TRBJ1-2; 8 positions match TRBD1. Germline values: CDR1 LNHDA, CDR2 SQIVND (reference sequence). The V gene end was trimmed by 1 base and the J gene end by 5 bases; junction bases not matched to a gene: 6. The CDR3 has 15 amino acids. The CDR3 reads CASSIVAGGMYGYTF. The CDR3, as DNA: TGTGCCAGTAGTATAGTGGCAGGGGGCATGTATGGCTACACCTTC.

The chain links TRBV7-2 to TRBJ2-5, with D possibly TRBD2 on 6 matching bases. V shed 5 bases and J shed 14 bases, with 21 bases lying between them. The CDR3 has 13 amino acids. Looked up from germline, CDR1 is SGHTA and CDR2 is FQGNSA. Written as DNA, the CDR3 is TGTGCCAGCAGCGGGCTCAGACTAGTCTCGGTCTACTTC. Translation gives CASSGLRLVSVYF.

The gene calls are TRBV9 and TRBJ2-3; 7 bases fit TRBD2. Germline assignment: CDR1 SGDLS and CDR2 YYNGEE. This CDR3 contains 14 residues. V shed 1 base, J shed 5 bases, and the junction held 4 bases outside the gene matches. The CDR3 sequence is CASSVLGEGDTQYF. CDR3 DNA: TGTGCCAGCAGCGTATTGGGGGAGGGAGATACGCAGTATTTT.

This clone was seen a handful of times. The chain links TRBV28 to TRBJ2-1; tentatively, D is TRBD2 (7 bases). The length of the CDR3 is 15 residues. V was trimmed by 6 bases and J by 4 bases, leaving 16 bases between them. Germline V gene data show CDR1 as MDHEN and CDR2 as SYDVKM. The CDR3 bases are TGTGCCAGCAGGGGGGGCGGGAGCAGGTACAATGAGCAGTTCTTC. It specifies CASRGGGSRYNEQFF.

The chain employs TRBV29-1 and TRBJ2-2, with 9 bases lining up with TRBD1. The germline gives CDR1 SQVTM, CDR2 ANQGSEA. The CDR3 has 17 residues. The junction had 17 bases not matched to a gene; V was cut back by 7 bases and J by 5 bases. The CDR3 nucleotides are TGCAGCGCAGGGTCGGCGTGGTCGACAGGGGGAACCGGGGAGCTGTTTTTT. This sequence encodes CSAGSAWSTGGTGELFF.

This clone was detected only a few times. V gene TRBV28 combines with J gene TRBJ2-1; 8 nucleotides align to TRBD2. V lost 4 bases to trimming and J lost 4 bases; unmatched junction nucleotides: 9. This CDR3 region has 16 residues. CDR1 and CDR2 (germline): MDHEN, SYDVKM. The chain's CDR3 is CASSSYGRATYNEQFF. In DNA form, the CDR3 reads TGTGCCAGCAGTTCCTACGGGAGGGCCACGTACAATGAGCAGTTCTTC.

This sequence joins TRBV10-3 and TRBJ1-2, with 9 bases fitting TRBD1. V was pared by 2 bases and J by 7 bases, with 5 bases of the junction left unmatched. This CDR3 spans 14 amino acids. Germline V lookup: CDR1 ENHRY, CDR2 SYGVKD. The CDR3 DNA follows: TGTGCCATCAGTGAGCTGGACAGGGGAACTGGCTACACCTTC. Translation gives CAISELDRGTGYTF.

The CDR3 here is CASSREGFYNEQFF. The CDR3 coding sequence is TGTGCCAGTAGTAGAGAGGGATTCTACAATGAGCAGTTCTTC. The chain carries TRBV19 and TRBJ2-1; D might be TRBD2 (5 bases). Trimming left V 4 bases short and J 3 bases short, with 10 bases between. Germline CDR1 and CDR2: LNHDA and SQIVND (reference sequence). This CDR3 spans 14 amino acids.

The V call is TRBV2, the J call TRBJ2-2; possible D gene TRBD1, 5 bases. V lost 6 bases and J 5 bases, leaving 13 bases between the germline ends. The germline V gene has CDR1 SNHLY and CDR2 FYNNEI. The CDR3 is 14 residues long. The CDR3 DNA is TGTGCCAGCAGACAAGGGGCTTTGACCGGGGAGCTGTTTTTT. It is translated as CASRQGALTGELFF.

The CDR3 here is CASSLRPERGMNTEAFF. The CDR3 DNA follows: TGTGCCAGCAGCTTAAGGCCAGAACGGGGCATGAACACTGAAGCTTTCTTT. This chain joins TRBV7-9 and TRBJ1-1, with D perhaps TRBD1 (5 bases). CDR3 length: 17 residues. CDR1 is SEHNR and CDR2 is FQNEAQ in the germline V gene (reference sequence). Between the trimmed V and J ends, which lost 2 bases and 0 bases, there was a span of 16 bases.

The table lists this clone with a few counts. CDR3 region: CASSLQNTEAFF. The DNA of the CDR3 is TGTGCCAGCAGCTTACAGAACACTGAAGCTTTCTTT. This chain links TRBV11-2 with TRBJ1-1; no definite D call. CDR1 is SGHAT and CDR2 is FQNNGV in the germline V gene. CDR3 length: 12 residues. Between the trimmed V and J ends, which lost 2 bases and 1 base, there was a span of 2 bases.

The chain is built from TRBV19 and TRBJ1-3; TRBD1 matches 7 bases. Germline lookup yields CDR1 LNHDA and CDR2 SQIVND (reference sequence). With V trimmed by 8 bases and J by 0 bases, 10 bases remained unmatched. This CDR3 is 16 amino acids long. DNA for the CDR3: TGTGCCAGTTCGCGGGGACAGCTTAGCTCTGGAAACACCATATATTTT. Amino acid sequence: CASSRGQLSSGNTIYF.